This T cell receptor beta chain was found in a study of cytomegalovirus exposure and HLA in healthy donors. Study at large: In terms of ancestry, the Caucasian-associated cluster contained about four fifths of the 398 genotyped donors.

This CDR3 has 16 amino acids. Looked up from germline, CDR1 is SGDLS and CDR2 is YYNGEE. Trimming pared 3 bases from V and 5 bases from J, leaving 20 bases between. Primers included in the PCR were 60 Vbeta and 13 Jbeta primers. TCRdb's table, derived via immunoSEQ multiplex PCR, lists solely in-frame clones and lacks some. The sample holds roughly 110,000 clones, 70% to 85% seen once. While unrecorded immune exposures were likely, the donors were nominally healthy when sampled. J is TRBJ2-5 and V is TRBV9; tentative D call: TRBD2 (5 bases). The sequencing input was PBMCs. This sequence was found in a man in his forties or fifties in good health and CMV-seropositive. For the CDR3, the DNA is TGTGCCAGCAGCGCAGGCAGAGGGCCAGGCGGGGAGACCCAGTACTTC. It yields the protein CASSAGRGPGGETQYF.